This TCR beta chain appears in the sequencing data of a study of blood T cells in healthy people across ages (dated by TCRdb to between 2015 and 2016). For context, the study as a whole: Template switching captured roughly one uniquely barcoded TCR beta cDNA molecule per two T cells in model experiments. To avoid experimental bias, donors of different ages were spread randomly across the sequencing lanes. The study analyzed two additional independent replicas of 1 million unique cDNA reads from the same blood draw for two donors, one aged 18 to 29 and one aged 80 or older. The donors were split into four age groups: young (average about 15 years), middle-aged (39), aged (about 62) and long-lived (more than 80). Age-related changes in TCR beta repertoire diversity were measured in the study by deep sequencing normalized with unique cDNA molecular identifiers. Study-level results and caveats: Observed TCR beta diversity per million T cells fell roughly linearly with age, and a significant reduction was already apparent by age around 44. Compared with the aged group, the long-lived group had more naive CD4+ T cells, fewer expanded clones and increased TCR diversity, a pattern suggesting age selection. Because the CMV infection status of the donors was unknown, age-related changes in expanded clonotypes may potentially have been confounded. Conclusive comparison of naive and antigen-experienced compartments was prevented by the profiling of bulk unsorted PBMCs. Total diversity estimates from one million sequenced T cells were considered lower bounds and underestimates. Observed TCR beta diversity correlated strongly with the percentage of naive T cells measured by flow cytometry.

CDR1 and CDR2 are read off the germline V gene as ENHRY and SYGVKD. The junction carries 14 bases between V and J, which are trimmed by 2 bases and 4 bases respectively. Inclusive of the bounding cysteine and phenylalanine, the CDR3 is 15 residues long. CDR3 DNA is the only sequence kept; it has 45 bases, read in frame from the first base. The method was 5' RACE. Instrument used: Illumina HiSeq 2500. A second 7 to 11 cycle PCR used a sample-barcoded 5' primer and a J-beta primer mix. Each TCR beta cDNA molecule received a unique molecular identifier from a template-switch 5' adaptor carrying 12 random nucleotides. At least 2.5 million CDR3-containing paired-end reads were obtained from each sample. The Mint cDNA synthesis kit, primed by a TRBC-specific oligonucleotide, was used to synthesize first-strand cDNA from all RNA. After uracil-DNA glycosylase treatment, a first 18-cycle PCR used universal primers M1SS and BC2_uni_R on all cDNA. In the original analysis: For normalization, 1 million high-quality reads were randomly selected from each sample, with every read carrying a distinct molecular identifier. Instead of being binned into consensus sequences, reads with shared molecular identifiers were discarded. MiTCR, with a Q25 quality threshold and the strictest error-elimination algorithm, was used for CDR3 identification, clonotype clustering and error correction. A nonparametric unseen species model using Euler transformation provided a lower-bound estimate of total TCR beta diversity. TCRdb reworked the public reads: Q25 trimming with fastp, MiXCR clone assembly, productive beta chains retained. Rows are combined by CDR3 protein, so each entry shows the most common genes and DNA. The V and J calls follow TCRdb's processing rather than the paper's. The sample table contains 550,000 to 700,000 distinct CDR3 sequences; only one count was recorded for about 25% of them. Less than 20% of the sample rests with the top ten.

On this clonotype: Its cognate antigen has yet to be identified. Qualities for individual bases were not recorded, and no much larger clone is one base off.

The donors were around 39 Caucasian individuals from Russia, aged roughly 6 to 100 years, who were systemically healthy. Each donor gave about 9.7 milliliters of peripheral blood, drawn into EDTA-treated Vacutainer tubes. PBMCs were isolated by Ficoll-Paque density-gradient centrifugation, with at least 6.5 million obtained per sample. Total RNA was extracted from PBMCs with Trizol reagent, with at least 5.5 micrograms obtained per sample. Naive CD45RAhigh/CD27high T cell percentages were measured by flow cytometry on a PBMC aliquot from every donor. Material: blood. The clonotype originates from a woman in her 70s in good health. The chain couples TRBV10-3 to TRBJ2-5; TRBD1 is a weak D gene call, 6 bases matching. The base sequence is TGTGCCATCAGTGAGACAGGGTCGAGGGGAGAGACCCAGTACTTC. It encodes CAISETGSRGETQYF.